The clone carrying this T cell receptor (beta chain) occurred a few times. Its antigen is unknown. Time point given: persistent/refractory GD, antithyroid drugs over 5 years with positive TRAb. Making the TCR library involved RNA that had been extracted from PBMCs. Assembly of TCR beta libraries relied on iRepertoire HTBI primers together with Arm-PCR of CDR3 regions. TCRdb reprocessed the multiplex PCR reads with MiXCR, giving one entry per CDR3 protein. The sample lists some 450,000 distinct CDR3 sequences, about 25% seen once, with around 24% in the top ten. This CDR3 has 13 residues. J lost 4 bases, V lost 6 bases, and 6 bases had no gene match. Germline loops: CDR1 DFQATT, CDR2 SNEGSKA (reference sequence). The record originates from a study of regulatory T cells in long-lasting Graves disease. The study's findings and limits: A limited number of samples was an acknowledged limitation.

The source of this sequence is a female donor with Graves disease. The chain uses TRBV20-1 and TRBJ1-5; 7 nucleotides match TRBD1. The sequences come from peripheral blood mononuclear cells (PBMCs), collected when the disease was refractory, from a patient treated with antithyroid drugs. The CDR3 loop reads CSARGQTNQPQHF. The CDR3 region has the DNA TGCAGTGCCCGGGGACAGACTAATCAGCCCCAGCATTTT.